This T cell receptor (beta chain) was sequenced in a study of blood T cell repertoires in COVID-19. Study as a whole: COVID-19 samples, acute and convalescent, were from the United States, Italy and Spain. The cDNA or gDNA used as material had been derived from T cells, B-cell-depleted T cells, or PBMCs.

Original handling: Amplification from reference gene primers served as the basis for estimated nucleated cell counts. TCRdb keeps only in-frame clones here, not all; method: immunoSEQ multiplex PCR. For V, J and clone size, that table is used; D and trimming come from the DNA. The table has hundreds of thousands of clones, about 88% seen once. The CDR3 loop spans 16 amino acids. The germline V gene has CDR1 LGHNA and CDR2 YNFKEQ. The ends lost 4 bases at V and 8 bases at J; junction bases unmatched: 14. This clonotype was sampled from a woman aged 40 to 55 who had recovered from COVID-19. The chain is built from TRBV4-2 and TRBJ1-2; 9 bases are a match to TRBD1. The specimen was peripheral blood. The CDR3 DNA follows: TGTGCCAGCAGCCTGGGACAGGGAGGGCCGTCGGACGGCTACACCTTC. It is translated as CASSLGQGGPSDGYTF.